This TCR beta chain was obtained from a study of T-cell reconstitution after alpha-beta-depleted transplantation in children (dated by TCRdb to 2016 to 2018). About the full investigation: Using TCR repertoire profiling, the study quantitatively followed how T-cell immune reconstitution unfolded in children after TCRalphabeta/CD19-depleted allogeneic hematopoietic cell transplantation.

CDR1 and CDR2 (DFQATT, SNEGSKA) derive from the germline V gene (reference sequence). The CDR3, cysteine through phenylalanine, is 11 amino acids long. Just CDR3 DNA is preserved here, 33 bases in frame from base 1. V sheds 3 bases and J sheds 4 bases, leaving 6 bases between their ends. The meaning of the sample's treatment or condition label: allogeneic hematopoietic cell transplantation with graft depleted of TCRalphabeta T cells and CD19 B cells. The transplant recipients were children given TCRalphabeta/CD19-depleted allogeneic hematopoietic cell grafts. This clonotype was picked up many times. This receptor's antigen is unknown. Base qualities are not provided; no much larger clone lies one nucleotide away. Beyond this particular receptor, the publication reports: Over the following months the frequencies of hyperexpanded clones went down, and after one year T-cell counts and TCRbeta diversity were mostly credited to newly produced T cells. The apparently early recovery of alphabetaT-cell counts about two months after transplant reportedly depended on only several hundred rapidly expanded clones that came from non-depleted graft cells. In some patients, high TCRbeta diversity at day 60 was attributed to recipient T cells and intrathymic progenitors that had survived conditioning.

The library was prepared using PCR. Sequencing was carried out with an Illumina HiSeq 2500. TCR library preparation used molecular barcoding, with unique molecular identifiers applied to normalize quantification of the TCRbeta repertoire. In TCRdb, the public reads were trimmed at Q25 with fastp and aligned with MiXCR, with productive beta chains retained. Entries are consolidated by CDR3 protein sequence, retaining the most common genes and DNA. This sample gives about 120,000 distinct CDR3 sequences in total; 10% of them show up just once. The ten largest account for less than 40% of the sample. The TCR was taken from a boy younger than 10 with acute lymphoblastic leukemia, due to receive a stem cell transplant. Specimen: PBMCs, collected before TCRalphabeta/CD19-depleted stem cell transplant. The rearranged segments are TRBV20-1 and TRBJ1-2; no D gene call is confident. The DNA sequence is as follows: TGCAGTGCTAGTCAGACCTATGGCTACACCTTC. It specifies CSASQTYGYTF.